This T cell receptor beta chain came from a study of blood T cell repertoires in COVID-19. TCRdb's table, derived via immunoSEQ multiplex PCR, lists solely in-frame clones and lacks some. This table has some 120,000 clones, approximately 89% appearing once. The CDR3 totals 16 residues. CDR1 is SGHRS and CDR2 is YFSETQ in the germline V gene. The V and J ends lost 4 bases and 7 bases, in that order; junction bases with no gene match: 11. The sequence was obtained from a woman older than 75 with COVID-19, enrolled during active disease. The sequenced sample consisted of peripheral blood. V usage is TRBV5-1 and J usage is TRBJ2-1; 10 bases fit TRBD1. The DNA for the CDR3 is TGCGCCAGCAGCACCTCCGGGACAGGGGAGTCGAATGAGCAGTTCTTC. It encodes CASSTSGTGESNEQFF.